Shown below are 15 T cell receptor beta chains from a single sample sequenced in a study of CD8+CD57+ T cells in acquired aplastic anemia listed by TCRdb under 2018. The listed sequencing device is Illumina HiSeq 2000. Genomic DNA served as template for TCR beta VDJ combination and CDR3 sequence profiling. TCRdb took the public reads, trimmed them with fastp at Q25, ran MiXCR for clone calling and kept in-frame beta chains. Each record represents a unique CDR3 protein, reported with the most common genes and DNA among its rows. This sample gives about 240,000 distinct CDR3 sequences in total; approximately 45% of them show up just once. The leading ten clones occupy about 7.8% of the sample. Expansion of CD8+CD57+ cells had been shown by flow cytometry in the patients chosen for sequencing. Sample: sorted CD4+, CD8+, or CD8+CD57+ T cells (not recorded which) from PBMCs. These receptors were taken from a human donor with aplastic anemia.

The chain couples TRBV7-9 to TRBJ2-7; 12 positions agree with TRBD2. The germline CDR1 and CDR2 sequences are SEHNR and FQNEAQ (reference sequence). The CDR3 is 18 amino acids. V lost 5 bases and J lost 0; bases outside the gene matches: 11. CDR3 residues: CASSHPRTSGISSYEQYF. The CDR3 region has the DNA TGTGCCAGCAGCCACCCACGGACTAGCGGGATAAGCTCCTACGAGCAGTACTTC.

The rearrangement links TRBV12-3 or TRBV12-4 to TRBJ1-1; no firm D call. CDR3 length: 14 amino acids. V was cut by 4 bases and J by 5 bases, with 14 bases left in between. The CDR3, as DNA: TGTGCCAGCAGTTCATCGATTGTGGAAACTGAAGCTTTCTTT. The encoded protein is CASSSSIVETEAFF.

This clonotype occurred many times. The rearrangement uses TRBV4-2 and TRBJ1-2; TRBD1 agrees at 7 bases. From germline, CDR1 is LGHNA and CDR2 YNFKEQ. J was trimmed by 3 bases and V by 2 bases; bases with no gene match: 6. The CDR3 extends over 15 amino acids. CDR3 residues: CASSQPTGTDYGYTF. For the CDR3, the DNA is TGTGCCAGCAGCCAACCGACAGGGACGGACTATGGCTACACCTTC.

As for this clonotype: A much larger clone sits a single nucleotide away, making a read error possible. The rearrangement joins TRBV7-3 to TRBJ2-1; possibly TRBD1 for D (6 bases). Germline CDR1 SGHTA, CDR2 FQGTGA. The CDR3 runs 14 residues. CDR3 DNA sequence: TGCGCCAGCAGGGGTGAGTGGGGTGGGGGCGAGCAGTTCTTC. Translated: CASRGEWGGGEQFF.

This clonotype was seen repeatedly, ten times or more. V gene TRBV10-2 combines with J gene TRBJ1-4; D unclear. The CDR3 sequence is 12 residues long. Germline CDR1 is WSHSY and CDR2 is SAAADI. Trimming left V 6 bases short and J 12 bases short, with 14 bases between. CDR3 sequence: CASSPRWEELFF. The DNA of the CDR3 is TGCGCCAGCAGCCCCAGGTGGGAAGAACTGTTTTTT.

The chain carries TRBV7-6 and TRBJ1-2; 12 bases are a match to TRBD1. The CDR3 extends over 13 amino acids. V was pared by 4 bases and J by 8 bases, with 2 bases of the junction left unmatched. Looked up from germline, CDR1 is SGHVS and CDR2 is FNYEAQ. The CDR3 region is CASSWDRGHGYTF. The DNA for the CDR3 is TGTGCCAGCAGCTGGGACAGGGGGCACGGCTACACCTTC. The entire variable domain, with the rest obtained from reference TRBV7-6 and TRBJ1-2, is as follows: GAGVSQSPRYKVTKRGQDVALRCDPISGHVSLYWYRQALGQGPEFLTYFNYEAQQDKSGLPNDRFSAERPEGSISTLTIQRTEQRDSAMYRCASSWDRGHGYTFGSGTRLTVV.

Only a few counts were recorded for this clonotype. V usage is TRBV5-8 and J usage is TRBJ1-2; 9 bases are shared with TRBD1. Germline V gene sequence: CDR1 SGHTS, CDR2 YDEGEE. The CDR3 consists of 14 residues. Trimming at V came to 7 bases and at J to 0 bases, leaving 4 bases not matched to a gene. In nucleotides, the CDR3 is TGTGCCAGCCTCCGGGACAGGGCTAACTATGGCTACACCTTC. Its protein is CASLRDRANYGYTF.

CDR3 coding DNA: TGTGCCAGCTCACCCGGCAGCGATGAGACCCAGTACTTC. It codes for CASSPGSDETQYF. The chain combines TRBV9 with TRBJ2-5; D call uncertain. The germline gives CDR1 SGDLS, CDR2 YYNGEE. Trimming took 7 bases from V and 5 from J, leaving 15 bases between them. This CDR3 contains 13 residues.

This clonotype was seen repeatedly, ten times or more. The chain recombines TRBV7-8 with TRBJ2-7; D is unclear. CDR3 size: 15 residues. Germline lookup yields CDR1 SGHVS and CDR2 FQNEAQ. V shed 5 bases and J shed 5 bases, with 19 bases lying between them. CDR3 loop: CASSLRTVQADEQYF. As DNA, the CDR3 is TGTGCCAGCAGCCTACGGACGGTTCAAGCTGACGAGCAGTACTTC.

The CDR3 loop is CAISERGGGVEQYF. The CDR3 DNA follows: TGTGCCATCAGTGAGAGGGGGGGGGGGGTTGAGCAGTATTTT. The gene calls are TRBV10-3 and TRBJ2-3; possible D gene TRBD2, 7 bases. Germline CDR1 reads ENHRY; CDR2 reads SYGVKD. The germline V and J ends were trimmed by 2 bases and 11 bases, with 17 bases remaining between them. The CDR3 loop spans 14 amino acids.

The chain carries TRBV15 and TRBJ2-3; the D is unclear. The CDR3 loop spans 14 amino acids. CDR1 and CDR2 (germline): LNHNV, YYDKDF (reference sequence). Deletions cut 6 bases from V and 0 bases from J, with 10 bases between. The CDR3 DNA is TGTGCCACCAGGAAACTCGGGAGCACAGATACGCAGTATTTT. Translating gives CATRKLGSTDTQYF.

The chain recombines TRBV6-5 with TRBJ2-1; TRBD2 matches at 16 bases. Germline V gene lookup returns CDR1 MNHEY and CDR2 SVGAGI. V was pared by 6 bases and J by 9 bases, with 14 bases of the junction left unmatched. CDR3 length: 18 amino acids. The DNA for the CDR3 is TGTGCCAGCAGCGTAGTTGGGACTAGCGGGGGGGCCGGTGGTGAGCAGTTCTTC. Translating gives CASSVVGTSGGAGGEQFF.

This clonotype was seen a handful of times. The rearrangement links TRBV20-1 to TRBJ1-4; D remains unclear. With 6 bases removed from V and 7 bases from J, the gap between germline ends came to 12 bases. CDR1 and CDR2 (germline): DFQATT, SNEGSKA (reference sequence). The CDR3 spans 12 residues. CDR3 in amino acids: CSASDRGEKLFF. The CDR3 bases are TGCAGTGCCTCGGACCGGGGTGAAAAACTGTTTTTT.

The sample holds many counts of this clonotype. CDR3 protein: CASSVGGTGENQPQHF. DNA of the CDR3: TGTGCCAGCAGCGTAGGGGGGACAGGGGAGAATCAGCCCCAGCATTTT. The gene calls are TRBV9 and TRBJ1-5; 10 bases are a match to TRBD1. This CDR3 has 16 amino acids. J lost 4 bases, V lost 0 bases, and 4 bases had no gene match. Germline V gene lookup returns CDR1 SGDLS and CDR2 YYNGEE.

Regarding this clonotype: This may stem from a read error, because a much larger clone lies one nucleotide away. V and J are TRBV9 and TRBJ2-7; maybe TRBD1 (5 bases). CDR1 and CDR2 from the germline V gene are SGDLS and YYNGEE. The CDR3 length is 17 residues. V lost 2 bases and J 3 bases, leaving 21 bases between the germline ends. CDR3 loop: CASSVFPRTTTFYEQYF. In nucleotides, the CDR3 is TGTGCCAGCAGCGTTTTCCCTAGGACAACAACCTTCTACGAGCAGTACTTC. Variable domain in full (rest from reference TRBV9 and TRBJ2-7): DSGVTQTPKHLITATGQRVTLRCSPRSGDLSVYWYQQSLDQGLQFLIQYYNGEERAKGNILERFSAQQFPDLHSELNLSSLELGDSALYFCASSVFPRTTTFYEQYFGPGTRLTVT.